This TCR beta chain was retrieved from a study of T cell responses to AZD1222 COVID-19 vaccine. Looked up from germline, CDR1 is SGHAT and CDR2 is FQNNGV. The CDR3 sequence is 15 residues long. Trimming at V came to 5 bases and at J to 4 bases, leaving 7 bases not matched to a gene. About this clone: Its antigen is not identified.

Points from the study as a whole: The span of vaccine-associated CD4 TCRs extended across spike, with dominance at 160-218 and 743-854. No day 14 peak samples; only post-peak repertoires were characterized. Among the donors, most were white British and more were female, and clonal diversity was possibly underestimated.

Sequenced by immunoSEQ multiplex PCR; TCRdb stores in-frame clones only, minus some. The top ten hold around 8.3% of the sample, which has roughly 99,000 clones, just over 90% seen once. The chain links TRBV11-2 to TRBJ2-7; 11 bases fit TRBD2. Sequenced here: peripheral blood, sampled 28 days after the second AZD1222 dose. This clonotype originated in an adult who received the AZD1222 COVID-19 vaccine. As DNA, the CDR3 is TGTGCCAGCAGCAGAGGGACTAGCGGAACTTACGAGCAGTACTTC. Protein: CASSRGTSGTYEQYF. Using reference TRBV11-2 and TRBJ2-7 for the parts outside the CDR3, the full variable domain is EAGVAQSPRYKIIEKRQSVAFWCNPISGHATLYWYQQILGQGPKLLIQFQNNGVVDDSQLPKDRFSAERLKGVDSTLKIQPAKLEDSAVYLCASSRGTSGTYEQYFGPGTRLTVT.